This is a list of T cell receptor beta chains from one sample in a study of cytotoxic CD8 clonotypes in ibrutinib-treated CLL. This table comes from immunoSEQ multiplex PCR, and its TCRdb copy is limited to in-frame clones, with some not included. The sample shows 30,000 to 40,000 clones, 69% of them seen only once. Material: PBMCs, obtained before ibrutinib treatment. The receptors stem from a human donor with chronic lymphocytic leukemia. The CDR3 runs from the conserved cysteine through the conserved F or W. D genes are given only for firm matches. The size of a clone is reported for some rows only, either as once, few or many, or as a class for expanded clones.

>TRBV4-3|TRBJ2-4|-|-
TGCGCCAGCAGCCAGGACACCCCAGGAGACATTCAGTACTTC
CASSQDTPGDIQYF
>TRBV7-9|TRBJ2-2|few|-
TGTGCCAGCAGCCGAATAGGGAACACCGGGGAGCTGTTTTTT
CASSRIGNTGELFF
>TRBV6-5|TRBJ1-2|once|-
TGTGCCAGCAGAACCAGGGGAGGGAGGGGCTACACCTTC
CASRTRGGRGYTF
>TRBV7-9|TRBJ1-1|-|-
TGTGCCAGCAGCTTACTCAAGGGGATGAACACTGAAGCTTTCTTT
CASSLLKGMNTEAFF
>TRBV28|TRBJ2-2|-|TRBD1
TGTGCCAGCAGTACGACAGGGATTCACCGGGAGCTGTTTTTT
CASSTTGIHRELFF
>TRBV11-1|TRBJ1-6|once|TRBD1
TGTGCCAGCAGCTTAGCCCAGGGGGCGATTTCTAATTCACCCCTCCACTTT
CASSLAQGAISNSPLHF
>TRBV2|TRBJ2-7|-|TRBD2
TGTGCCAGCAGGGCTAGCGGGAGCTACGAGCAGTACTTC
CASRASGSYEQYF
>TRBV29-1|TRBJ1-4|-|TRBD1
TGCAGCGTTGGAGGGACAGGGGAGGGGGAAAAACTGTTTTTT
CSVGGTGEGEKLFF
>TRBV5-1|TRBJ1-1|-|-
TGCGCCAGCAGCTCCCAGGGGACTGAAGCTTTCTTT
CASSSQGTEAFF
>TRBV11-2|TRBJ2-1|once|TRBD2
TGTGCCAGCAGCTTAGGACTAGCGGATTACTCCTACAATGAGCAGTTCTTC
CASSLGLADYSYNEQFF
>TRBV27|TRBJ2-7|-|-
TGTGCCAGCAGTGCCACTCCTAGCTACGAGCAGTACTTC
CASSATPSYEQYF
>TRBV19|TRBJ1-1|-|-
TGTGCCAGTAGTAGGATCGGGGAATTGGTTGCTGAAGCTTTCTTT
CASSRIGELVAEAFF